This note documents a single T cell receptor beta chain sequence. Its antigen is as yet unknown. The data derive from a study of T-cell reconstitution after alpha-beta-depleted transplantation in children. Germline V gene sequence: CDR1 SGHAT, CDR2 FQDESV (reference sequence). V was shortened by 6 bases and J by 7 bases, with 16 bases between the two germline ends. CDR3 length: 14 residues. Unique molecular identifiers featured in how the TCRbeta library was prepared. From the PCR reads, TCRdb called clonotypes with MiXCR, one entry per CDR3 protein. The repertoire holds some 550,000 distinct CDR3 sequences, with under 25% as singletons. Points from the study as a whole: Where some patients showed high TCRbeta diversity at day 60, it came from recipient T cells and thymic progenitors that had survived.

The starting material was PBMCs, mostly from graft donor cells, obtained 360 days after TCRalphabeta/CD19-depleted stem cell transplant. The origin of this receptor is a boy under two years old who had a stem cell transplant for acute myeloid leukemia, so the T cells may come from the graft donor. The chain recombines TRBV11-1 with TRBJ2-4; perhaps D is TRBD1 or TRBD2 (5 bases each). As DNA, the CDR3 is TGTGCCAGCAGTCCTTCTAGAGAGGGGAACATTCAGTACTTC. Its protein product is CASSPSREGNIQYF.